This T cell receptor beta chain was observed in a study of human T cells and chemical hapten exposure. Study at large: The cohort included alopecia areata under or over 50% scalp, totalis and universalis. Study-wide findings and caveats: It was expanded TCRs that formed significantly more large CDR3 similarity clusters than controls did.

The CDR3 totals 15 residues. The trim removed 4 bases at V and 1 base at J, leaving 2 bases unmatched. Germline CDR1 and CDR2: SGHDT and YYEEEE. TCRdb reanalysed the RACE reads using MiXCR and keeps one entry per CDR3 protein. The sample includes roughly 50,000 distinct CDR3 sequences, 9.5% to 12% of them seen just once. With regard to this clonotype: The antigen is unknown.

Time point of the sample: patch test 1, 2 weeks after DPC sensitization. Stated treatment: therapeutic diphenylcyclopropenone sensitization with weekly scalp DPC. Whole blood, unfractionated, served as the material for total RNA extraction. This sequence was found in a woman aged 35 to 49 with alopecia areata. Some clones in this sample may be carry-over from other donors' samples. The V call is TRBV5-6, the J call TRBJ2-4, with TRBD2 identical over 10 bases. The source material was whole blood, sampled in connection with sensitization to the hapten diphenylcyclopropenone (DPC). CDR3 region: CASSTLAGAKNIQYF. In nucleotides, the CDR3 is TGTGCCAGCAGCACACTAGCGGGGGCCAAAAACATTCAGTACTTC.